This passage covers 25 T cell receptor beta chains from one sample sequenced in a study of Ad26.COV2.S vaccination and SARS-CoV-2 variants. Stated treatment: over 15 received Ad26.COV2.S at low or high dose, single or two shots; about 5 received placebo; per-sample allocation not given. Repertoires come from day 63 after the first vaccine or placebo injection. Sequencing was performed with immunoSEQ multiplex PCR; in TCRdb, only in-frame clones are kept and a portion is missing. The repertoire has about 350,000 clones, around 87% of them found once; the top ten carry more than 3%. The input for sequencing was peripheral blood, taken in a trial of Ad26.COV2.S vaccine versus placebo. The source of these receptors is a person between 18 and 65 years old who received the Ad26.COV2.S COVID-19 vaccine or a placebo.

This clone has only one observation. The rearrangement uses TRBV15 and TRBJ2-1, with 10 bases lining up with TRBD2. The CDR3 loop spans 20 amino acids. The ends lost 3 bases at V and 5 bases at J; junction bases unmatched: 19. Germline V gene sequence: CDR1 LNHNV, CDR2 YYDKDF (reference sequence). The CDR3 loop is CATSSETGTSESQAHNEQFF. In DNA form, the CDR3 reads TGTGCCACCAGCAGTGAAACCGGGACTAGCGAGAGCCAGGCTCACAATGAGCAGTTCTTC.

This chain connects TRBV7-2 to TRBJ2-1, with D maybe TRBD2 (5 bases). V lost 5 bases to trimming and J lost 2 bases, with 16 bases between them. CDR3 size: 16 residues. Germline CDR1 SGHTA, CDR2 FQGNSA. CDR3 bases: TGTGCCAGCAGCCCATTTTCGGGATATACCTACAATGAGCAGTTCTTC. Residues: CASSPFSGYTYNEQFF.

The genes are TRBV27 and TRBJ2-1, with no clear D. Germline V CDR1 and CDR2: MNHEY, SMNVEV (reference sequence). This CDR3 is 17 amino acids long. Trimming took 2 bases from V and 0 from J, leaving 14 bases between them. CDR3 loop: CASSLEDVRLSYNEQFF. For the CDR3, the DNA is TGTGCCAGCAGTTTAGAGGATGTGAGACTCTCCTACAATGAGCAGTTCTTC.

This rearrangement joins TRBV30 to TRBJ1-6, with a possible D match to TRBD1 (6 bases). The CDR3 sequence is 14 residues long. Germline CDR1 and CDR2: GTSNPN and SVGIG (reference sequence). The germline V and J ends were trimmed by 5 bases and 2 bases, with 10 bases remaining between them. The CDR3 loop reads CAWAGDPYNSPLHF. CDR3 coding DNA: TGTGCCTGGGCAGGGGACCCCTATAATTCACCCCTCCACTTT.

This clone was found a few times. The chain is built from TRBV28 and TRBJ2-2; 7 nucleotides match TRBD1. The CDR3 totals 16 residues. After removal of 10 bases from V and 4 bases from J, the junction contained 15 bases not matched to a gene. Per germline, CDR1 MDHEN and CDR2 SYDVKM. The CDR3 loop is CAILSDRVVSTGELFF. The DNA of the CDR3 is TGTGCCATCTTATCTGACAGGGTGGTGAGCACCGGGGAGCTGTTTTTT.

The chain uses TRBV6-4 and TRBJ2-7; a possible D gene is TRBD2 (5 bases). This CDR3 contains 13 residues. V dropped 3 bases and J dropped 6 bases, with 12 bases sitting between them. Per germline, CDR1 MRHNA and CDR2 SNTAGT. DNA of the CDR3: TGTGCCAGCAGTGAGAATAAAGGACTCGAGCAGTACTTC. Protein product: CASSENKGLEQYF.

The chain uses TRBV7-2 and TRBJ2-7; weak D call: TRBD2 (5 bases). Germline CDR1 is SGHTA and CDR2 is FQGNSA. Trimming cost V 5 bases and J 2 bases, with 10 bases left between them. The CDR3 has 13 residues. For the CDR3, the DNA is TGTGCCAGCAGCAAAAGCGGTCCCTACGAGCAGTACTTC. Its protein is CASSKSGPYEQYF.

This rearrangement joins TRBV4-3 to TRBJ1-5; 9 positions agree with TRBD1. CDR3 length: 17 amino acids. The germline CDR1 and CDR2 sequences are LGHNA and YSLEER. Trimming at V came to 2 bases and at J to 2 bases, leaving 7 bases not matched to a gene. In DNA, the CDR3 is TGCGCCAGCAGCCAAACCACAGGGGGCCTCGGCAATCAGCCCCAGCATTTT. Its protein is CASSQTTGGLGNQPQHF.

This clone was found once. V usage is TRBV7-2 and J usage is TRBJ1-3; D may be TRBD1 (5 bases). V lost 0 bases, J lost 1 base, and 7 bases lay in between. This CDR3 spans 15 amino acids. CDR1 and CDR2 (germline): SGHTA, FQGNSA. CDR3 protein: CASSLASGSGNTIYF. The CDR3 DNA follows: TGTGCCAGCAGCTTAGCGTCAGGGTCTGGAAACACCATATATTTT. Full variable domain (missing parts from reference TRBV7-2 and TRBJ1-3): GAGVSQSPSNKVTEKGKDVELRCDPISGHTALYWYRQSLGQGLEFLIYFQGNSAPDKSGLPSDRFSAERTGGSVSTLTIQRTQQEDSAVYLCASSLASGSGNTIYFGEGSWLTVV.

The V gene is TRBV5-4, the J gene TRBJ1-2; D unresolved. Trimming stripped 0 bases from V and 0 bases from J, with 6 bases between. CDR1 SGHNT and CDR2 YYREEE come from the germline V gene (reference sequence). The CDR3 runs 14 residues. The CDR3 sequence is CASSLDTTNYGYTF. CDR3 sequence (DNA): TGTGCCAGCAGCTTGGACACAACTAACTATGGCTACACCTTC.

The chain couples TRBV15 to TRBJ2-1; possibly TRBD2 for D (5 bases). Germline values: CDR1 LNHNV, CDR2 YYDKDF (reference sequence). The ends were cut back, 3 bases at V and 6 bases at J, with 18 bases in the middle. This CDR3 comprises 16 residues. The CDR3, as DNA: TGTGCCACCAGCAGGACGTTGCGATTGGGAGTCAATGAGCAGTTCTTC. Encoded protein: CATSRTLRLGVNEQFF.

The rearrangement uses TRBV3-1 (or the pseudogene TRBV3-2) and TRBJ2-2; possible D gene TRBD2, 6 bases. CDR3 length: 17 amino acids. V lost 3 bases to trimming and J lost 6 bases, with 20 bases between them. Germline CDR1 reads LGHDT; CDR2 reads YNNKEL (reference sequence). CDR3 in amino acids: CASSHPLAGPMAGELFF. CDR3 in DNA: TGTGCCAGCAGCCACCCCCTGGCGGGGCCAATGGCCGGGGAGCTGTTTTTT.

This clone was picked up one time. The genes are TRBV19 and TRBJ2-3, with a tentative D call TRBD1 (6 bases). The V gene lost 2 bases and the J gene lost 4 bases, with 10 bases spanning the gap. CDR3 length equals 14 residues. The germline V gene has CDR1 LNHDA and CDR2 SQIVND (reference sequence). The CDR3 bases are TGTGCCAGTAGTATACAGGGGATGTCAGATACGCAGTATTTT. It yields the protein CASSIQGMSDTQYF.

This rearrangement joins TRBV30 to TRBJ1-1, with no clear D. CDR1 is GTSNPN, CDR2 SVGIG, per germline (reference sequence). The CDR3 contains 13 residues. With 2 bases removed from V and 5 bases from J, the gap between germline ends came to 12 bases. The CDR3 region is CAWSFQTGTEAFF. The CDR3 DNA reads as TGTGCCTGGAGTTTCCAAACGGGTACTGAAGCTTTCTTT.

The J gene is TRBJ2-2, the V gene TRBV2, with TRBD1 matching over 8 bases. CDR1 is SNHLY and CDR2 is FYNNEI in the germline V gene. J was trimmed by 6 bases and V by 8 bases; bases with no gene match: 5. The CDR3 runs to 13 residues. The CDR3: CASEGQGPGELFF. Here the CDR3 DNA reads TGTGCCAGCGAAGGACAGGGCCCCGGGGAGCTGTTTTTT.

This clone was observed a handful of times. The rearrangement uses TRBV5-4 and TRBJ1-1; no clear D. Germline V gives CDR1 SGHNT, CDR2 YYREEE (reference sequence). The CDR3 extends over 15 amino acids. The V end lost 0 bases, the J end lost 0 bases, and 9 bases lay between the germline ends. CDR3 DNA sequence: TGTGCCAGCAGCTTGGAGAGGGCTATGAACACTGAAGCTTTCTTT. Translated: CASSLERAMNTEAFF.

The chain joins TRBV4-2 to TRBJ1-5, with 7 bases lining up with TRBD1. This CDR3 spans 19 amino acids. From germline, CDR1 is LGHNA and CDR2 YNFKEQ. With 0 bases clipped from V and 0 bases from J, the junction kept 11 bases outside the gene matches. The CDR3 coding sequence is TGTGCCAGCAGCCAAGAGCAGGGGGGCGGAGAACTTAGCAATCAGCCCCAGCATTTT. Encoded protein: CASSQEQGGGELSNQPQHF.

The V and J genes are TRBV19 and TRBJ2-5; D possibly matches TRBD1 or TRBD2 (5 bases each). Germline CDR1 LNHDA, CDR2 SQIVND (reference sequence). V dropped 6 bases and J dropped 3 bases, with 11 bases sitting between them. The CDR3 is 13 residues long. CDR3 residues: CASSRGRKETQYF. In DNA form, the CDR3 reads TGTGCCAGTAGCCGGGGCCGTAAAGAGACCCAGTACTTC.

The rearrangement uses TRBV6-6 and TRBJ2-6; D call uncertain. V gave up 1 base and J gave up 0 bases, with 4 bases separating them. Germline CDR1 MNHNY, CDR2 SVGAGI (reference sequence). The CDR3 sequence is 15 residues long. CDR3 nucleotide sequence: TGTGCCAGCAGTTACTTTCCCTCTGGGGCCAACGTCCTGACTTTC. It yields the protein CASSYFPSGANVLTF.

The chain combines TRBV6-5 with TRBJ1-6, with D possibly matching TRBD1 (5 bases). The germline V and J ends were trimmed by 7 bases and 6 bases, with 16 bases remaining between them. The length of the CDR3 is 15 residues. Per germline, CDR1 MNHEY and CDR2 SVGAGI. CDR3 protein: CASNRGTQFNSPLHF. CDR3 sequence (DNA): TGTGCCAGCAACCGAGGGACGCAGTTTAATTCACCCCTCCACTTT.

The genes are TRBV29-1 and TRBJ2-1, with a possible D match to TRBD1 (6 bases). V lost 4 bases and J lost 4, with 14 bases in between. Germline V gene data show CDR1 as SQVTM and CDR2 as ANQGSEA. The CDR3 contains 14 residues. The DNA of the CDR3 is TGCAGCGTTGGGGCAGGGGTGTTATACAATGAGCAGTTCTTC. Translated: CSVGAGVLYNEQFF.

In this sample, this clone turned up once. This CDR3 is CASSPQGSGANVLTF. The CDR3 bases are TGTGCCAGCAGCCCCCAGGGATCTGGGGCCAACGTCCTGACTTTC. V and J are TRBV9 and TRBJ2-6, with D possibly matching TRBD1 (5 bases). This CDR3 has 15 residues. Trimming took 4 bases from V and 1 from J, leaving 9 bases between them. Germline values: CDR1 SGDLS, CDR2 YYNGEE.

The chain carries TRBV7-2 and TRBJ2-2; D is undetermined. Germline V gene sequence: CDR1 SGHTA, CDR2 FQGNSA. Trimming removed 5 bases at V and 0 bases at J, with 10 bases between. This CDR3 is built from 15 residues. Here the CDR3 reads CASSPLRANTGELFF. DNA of the CDR3: TGTGCCAGCAGCCCCCTTAGGGCGAACACCGGGGAGCTGTTTTTT.

CDR3 nucleotide sequence: TGTGCCTGGGACAGGGGGAACACCTACGAGCAGTACTTC. Translated: CAWDRGNTYEQYF. The chain joins TRBV30 to TRBJ2-7; 9 bases line up with TRBD1. The V segment lost 5 bases and the J segment 2 bases; nucleotides outside the gene matches: 4. Per germline, CDR1 GTSNPN and CDR2 SVGIG (reference sequence). The CDR3 runs to 13 residues.

This chain joins TRBV9 and TRBJ1-3, with D unclear. Trimming stripped 4 bases from V and 4 bases from J, with 9 bases between. Germline V gene sequence: CDR1 SGDLS, CDR2 YYNGEE. The CDR3 consists of 13 residues. As DNA, the CDR3 is TGTGCCAGCAGCCTAGAGCTCGGAAACACCATATATTTT. Translating it yields CASSLELGNTIYF.